This TCR beta chain was found in a study of T cell responses to AZD1222 COVID-19 vaccine. Findings and limits, study-wide: Increases in Spike-specific TCR breadth and depth were seen after two AZD1222 doses.

On this clone: The antigen is not known.

J was trimmed by 5 bases and V by 0 bases; bases with no gene match: 5. The CDR3 is 17 residues long. Germline CDR1 reads SGHNT; CDR2 reads YYREEE (reference sequence). The data were produced by immunoSEQ multiplex PCR, yet TCRdb's version contains in-frame clones alone and is incomplete. The sample comprises 85,000 to 90,000 clones, just over 85% of which are singletons, and 10% rests with the top ten. The genes are TRBV5-4 and TRBJ2-3, with 14 bases that match TRBD2. The receptor was isolated from an adult in good health. The source material was peripheral blood, sampled on day 0 of MenACWY control vaccination. The DNA for the CDR3 is TGTGCCAGCAGCTTGGGACTAGCGGGGGGGCAGGGAGATACGCAGTATTTT. Translated: CASSLGLAGGQGDTQYF.